This T cell receptor (beta chain) was captured by sequencing in a study of blood T cell repertoires in COVID-19. Whole-study context: Samples of COVID-19 (acute and convalescent) were obtained from the United States, Italy and Spain. Sample material is recorded as cDNA or gDNA derived from T cells, B-cell-depleted T cells, or PBMCs.

Deletions cut 6 bases from V and 3 bases from J, with 18 bases between. The germline gives CDR1 SQVTM, CDR2 ANQGSEA. The CDR3 runs to 14 residues. This clone was seen a single time. Clones were read by immunoSEQ multiplex PCR, and TCRdb kept only the in-frame ones, dropping some. The sample lists 150,000 to 200,000 clones, 70% to 80% occurring once. Sample: peripheral blood. V usage is TRBV29-1 and J usage is TRBJ2-7, with D possibly being TRBD2 (7 bases). The TCR originated in a man in his 60s with acute or convalescent COVID-19. The CDR3 region has the DNA TGCAGCGTGGCCCTAGGGAGGGGGGGCTACGAGCAGTACTTC. Translation: CSVALGRGGYEQYF.